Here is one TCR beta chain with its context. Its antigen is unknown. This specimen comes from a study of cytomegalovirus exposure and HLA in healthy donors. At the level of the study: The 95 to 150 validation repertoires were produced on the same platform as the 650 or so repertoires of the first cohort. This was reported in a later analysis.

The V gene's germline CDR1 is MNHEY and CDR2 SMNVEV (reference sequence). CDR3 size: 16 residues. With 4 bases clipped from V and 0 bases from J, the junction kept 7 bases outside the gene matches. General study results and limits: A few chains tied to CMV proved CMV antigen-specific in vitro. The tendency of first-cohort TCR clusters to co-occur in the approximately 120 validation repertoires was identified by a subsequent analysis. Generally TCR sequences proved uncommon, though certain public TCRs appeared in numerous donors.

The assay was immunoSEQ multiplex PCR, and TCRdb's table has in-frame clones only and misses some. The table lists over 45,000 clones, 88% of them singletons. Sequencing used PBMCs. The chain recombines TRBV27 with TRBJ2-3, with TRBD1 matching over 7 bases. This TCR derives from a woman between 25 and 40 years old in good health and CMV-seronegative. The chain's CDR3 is CASSYRTGISTDTQYF. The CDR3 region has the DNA TGTGCCAGCAGTTACCGGACAGGTATAAGCACAGATACGCAGTATTTT.